This TCR beta chain originates from a study of cytomegalovirus exposure and HLA in healthy donors. The PCR was carried out with 60 Vbeta primers and 13 Jbeta primers. Libraries were prepared by immunoSEQ multiplex PCR; TCRdb keeps only in-frame clonotypes and omits some of them. The data show 100,000 to 140,000 clones, with 60% to 80% seen just once and around 2.1% held by the top ten. Nominal health characterized the donors when sampled, though unrecorded immune exposures were likely. The sequenced sample was PBMCs. This sequence was found in a man younger than 35 in good health and CMV-seronegative.

The DNA for the CDR3 is TGTGCCAGCAGCTTGGATGAGAGCTACGAGCAGTACTTC. Protein sequence: CASSLDESYEQYF. This chain connects TRBV5-4 to TRBJ2-7; D ambiguous. This CDR3 comprises 13 residues. The V and J ends lost 0 bases and 3 bases respectively, with 7 bases between them. From germline, CDR1 is SGHNT and CDR2 YYREEE (reference sequence).